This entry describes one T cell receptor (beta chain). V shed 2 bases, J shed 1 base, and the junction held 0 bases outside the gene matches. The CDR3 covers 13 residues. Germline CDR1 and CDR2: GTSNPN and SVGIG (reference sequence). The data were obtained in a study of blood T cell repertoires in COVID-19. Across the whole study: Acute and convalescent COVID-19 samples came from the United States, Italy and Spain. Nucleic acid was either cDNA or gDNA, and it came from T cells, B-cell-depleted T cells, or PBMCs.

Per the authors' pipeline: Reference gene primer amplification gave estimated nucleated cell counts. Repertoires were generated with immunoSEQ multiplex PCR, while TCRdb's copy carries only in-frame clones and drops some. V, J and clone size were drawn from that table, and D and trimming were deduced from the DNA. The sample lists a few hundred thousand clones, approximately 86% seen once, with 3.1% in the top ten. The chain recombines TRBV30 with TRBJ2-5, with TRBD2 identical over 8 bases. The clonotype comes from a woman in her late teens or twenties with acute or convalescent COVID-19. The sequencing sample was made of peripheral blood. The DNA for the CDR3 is TGTGCCTGGAGTAGCGGGGGCCAAGAGACCCAGTACTTC. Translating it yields CAWSSGGQETQYF.